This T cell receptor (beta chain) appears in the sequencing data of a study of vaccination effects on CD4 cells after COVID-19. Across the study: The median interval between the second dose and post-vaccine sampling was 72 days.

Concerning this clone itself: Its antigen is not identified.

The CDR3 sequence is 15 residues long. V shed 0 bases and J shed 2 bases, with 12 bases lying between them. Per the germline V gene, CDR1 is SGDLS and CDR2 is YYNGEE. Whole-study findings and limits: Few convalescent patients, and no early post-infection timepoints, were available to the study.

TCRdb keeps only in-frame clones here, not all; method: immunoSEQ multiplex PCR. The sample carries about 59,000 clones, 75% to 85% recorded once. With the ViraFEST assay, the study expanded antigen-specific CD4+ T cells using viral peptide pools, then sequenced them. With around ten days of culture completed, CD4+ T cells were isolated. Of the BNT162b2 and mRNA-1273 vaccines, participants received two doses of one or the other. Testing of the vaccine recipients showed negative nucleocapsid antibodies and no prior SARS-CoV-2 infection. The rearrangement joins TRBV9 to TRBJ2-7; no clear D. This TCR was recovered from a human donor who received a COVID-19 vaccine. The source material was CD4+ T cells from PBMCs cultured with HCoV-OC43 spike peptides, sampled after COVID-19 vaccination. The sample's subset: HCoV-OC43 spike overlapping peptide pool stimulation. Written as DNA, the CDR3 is TGTGCCAGCAGCGTAGAGAAGGGAAGCCCCTACGAGCAGTACGTC. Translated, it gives CASSVEKGSPYEQYV.